The clone carrying this T cell receptor (beta chain) was counted many times. What it recognizes is unknown. As the template, RNA transcripts were used to amplify TCR beta CDR3 regions. The first-round RT-PCR employed HTBI primers together with the Qiagen OneStep RT-PCR kit. A multiplex PCR was then performed as the second round. MiXCR, applied by TCRdb to the multiplex PCR reads, yields one record per CDR3 protein. The table includes 350,000 to 450,000 distinct CDR3 sequences, around 20% detected once. The record originates from a study of Graves' ophthalmopathy and Graves' hyperthyroidism. Whole-study context: Untreated patients at initial diagnosis provided peripheral blood. Findings and caveats of the study: Blood was where most expanded thyroid clonotypes above 0.001 frequency also turned up.

This CDR3 is built from 15 residues. In germline, CDR1 is MDHEN, CDR2 SYDVKM. Trimming removed 5 bases at V and 3 bases at J, with 17 bases between. The chain combines TRBV28 with TRBJ2-7, with D unresolved. This receptor was obtained from a woman aged 18-30 years with Graves' ophthalmopathy. The sample taken for sequencing was peripheral blood. The CDR3 DNA is TGTGCCAGCAGTGGACGACCCCCCTGGGGCTACGAGCAGTACTTC. Translating gives CASSGRPPWGYEQYF.